The 28 T cell receptor beta chains below were found in one sample sequenced in a study of blood T cell repertoires in COVID-19. Using immunoSEQ multiplex PCR, the repertoire was profiled, and TCRdb retains in-frame clones only, with some absent. The profile shows a few hundred thousand clones, more than 70% of them singletons. Input material: peripheral blood. These receptor sequences come from a woman aged 45-60 years with acute or convalescent COVID-19.

This clone has more than one count but fewer than ten. The V and J genes are TRBV19 and TRBJ2-5, with 7 bases lining up with TRBD2. Germline trimming cut 3 bases from V and 5 bases from J; bases unmatched to any gene: 6. Germline V lookup: CDR1 LNHDA, CDR2 SQIVND (reference sequence). The CDR3 sequence is 14 residues long. Here the CDR3 reads CASSIQTSSETQYF. In DNA, the CDR3 is TGTGCCAGTAGTATCCAGACTAGCAGTGAGACCCAGTACTTC.

V gene TRBV7-9 combines with J gene TRBJ1-2; D is perhaps TRBD1 (5 bases). V lost 3 bases to trimming and J lost 0 bases, with 14 bases between them. Germline V gene lookup returns CDR1 SEHNR and CDR2 FQNEAQ (reference sequence). This CDR3 is built from 16 residues. CDR3 nucleotide sequence: TGTGCCAGCAGCTTGACTAGGGACCGGGCTAACTATGGCTACACCTTC. This encodes CASSLTRDRANYGYTF.

The chain links TRBV7-9 to TRBJ1-2, with 8 bases fitting TRBD1. Trimming at V came to 1 base and at J to 5 bases, leaving 12 bases not matched to a gene. This CDR3 has 17 amino acids. Germline CDR1 is SEHNR and CDR2 is FQNEAQ (reference sequence). CDR3 amino acids: CASSLDLGQGQGYGYTF. CDR3 bases: TGTGCCAGCAGCTTAGACCTCGGACAGGGTCAAGGGTATGGCTACACCTTC.

The chain links TRBV6-5 to TRBJ2-2; TRBD1 is a possible D gene (5 bases). This CDR3 comprises 13 residues. The ends were cut back, 11 bases at V and 3 bases at J, with 13 bases in the middle. CDR1 is MNHEY, CDR2 SVGAGI, per germline. CDR3 in DNA: TGTGCCTCAGCAGAAGGGGACACCGGGGAGCTGTTTTTT. It is translated as CASAEGDTGELFF.

V usage is TRBV2 and J usage is TRBJ2-2; TRBD1 matches 9 bases. V lost 4 bases to trimming and J lost 0 bases; unmatched junction nucleotides: 6. The length of the CDR3 is 17 residues. Germline assignment: CDR1 SNHLY and CDR2 FYNNEI. The CDR3 reads CASSATYRGPNTGELFF. The CDR3 coding sequence is TGTGCCAGCAGTGCAACCTACAGGGGGCCGAACACCGGGGAGCTGTTTTTT.

The count of this clone is one. The chain recombines TRBV7-2 with TRBJ1-4; 8 positions match TRBD1. The V gene end was trimmed by 2 bases and the J gene end by 8 bases; junction bases not matched to a gene: 7. This CDR3 is built from 15 residues. Germline-derived CDR1 and CDR2 are SGHTA and FQGNSA. In DNA, the CDR3 is TGTGCCAGCAGCTTATATGGACAGGGTGGGGAAAAACTGTTTTTT. Translating gives CASSLYGQGGEKLFF.

This rearrangement joins TRBV5-1 to TRBJ1-1; perhaps TRBD1 as D (5 bases). The CDR3 extends over 14 amino acids. V was pared by 4 bases and J by 2 bases, with 12 bases between. Germline assignment: CDR1 SGHRS and CDR2 YFSETQ. CDR3 nucleotides: TGCGCCAGCAGCACGCGGGGGGGAAACACTGAAGCTTTCTTT. Protein product: CASSTRGGNTEAFF.

This chain uses TRBV6-5 with TRBJ2-1; 9 bases fit TRBD2. The V segment lost 4 bases and the J segment 5 bases; nucleotides outside the gene matches: 6. This CDR3 is 15 amino acids long. Germline lookup yields CDR1 MNHEY and CDR2 SVGAGI. As DNA, the CDR3 is TGTGCCAGCAGTTTAGTGACTAGCGGAAACAATGAGCAGTTCTTC. It specifies CASSLVTSGNNEQFF.

The V and J genes are TRBV6-5 and TRBJ2-3, with 11 bases matching TRBD2. The J segment lost 1 base and the V segment lost 5 bases, leaving 2 bases of the junction unmatched. The germline V gene encodes CDR1 MNHEY and CDR2 SVGAGI. The CDR3 is 15 amino acids. CDR3 in DNA: TGTGCCAGCAGTCTTAGCGGGGGGGGCACAGATACGCAGTATTTT. Its protein is CASSLSGGGTDTQYF.

The chain combines TRBV7-2 with TRBJ2-6; 7 positions agree with TRBD1. The CDR3 is made up of 18 amino acids. The V gene's germline CDR1 is SGHTA and CDR2 FQGNSA. Trimming cost V 7 bases and J 2 bases; bases outside gene matches: 14. CDR3 nucleotide sequence: TGTGCCAGCACCTGGACCGGGACAGTTAGTGCTGGGGCCAACGTCCTGACTTTC. Amino acids: CASTWTGTVSAGANVLTF.

The gene calls are TRBV6-2 or TRBV6-3 and TRBJ1-2; 9 bases align to TRBD1. V dropped 6 bases and J dropped 8; count of bases not matched to a gene: 7. The germline gives CDR1 MNHEY, CDR2 SVGEGT. This CDR3 is built from 13 residues. CDR3 coding DNA: TGTGCCAGCAGCGGAACAGGGGGCAAAGGCTACACCTTC. This encodes CASSGTGGKGYTF.

The rearrangement links TRBV6-4 to TRBJ2-1, with 10 bases aligning to TRBD1. Trimming took 4 bases from V and 3 from J; bases not matched to a gene: 0. Germline loops: CDR1 MRHNA, CDR2 SNTAGT. This CDR3 contains 14 residues. CDR3 residues: CASSGTGGYNEQFF. As DNA, the CDR3 is TGTGCCAGCAGTGGGACAGGGGGCTACAATGAGCAGTTCTTC.

The V gene is TRBV19, the J gene TRBJ1-2; unclear D gene. Germline V gene lookup returns CDR1 LNHDA and CDR2 SQIVND (reference sequence). The CDR3 runs 13 residues. V was cut by 3 bases and J by 4 bases, with 9 bases left in between. The CDR3 loop is CASSIEGLYGYTF. DNA of the CDR3: TGTGCCAGTAGTATCGAGGGTCTCTATGGCTACACCTTC. Using reference TRBV19 and TRBJ1-2 for the parts outside the CDR3, the full variable domain is DGGITQSPKYLFRKEGQNVTLSCEQNLNHDAMYWYRQDPGQGLRLIYYSQIVNDFQKGDIAEGYSVSREKKESFPLTVTSAQKNPTAFYLCASSIEGLYGYTFGSGTRLTVV.

The chain has TRBV27 and TRBJ2-3, with 7 nucleotides matching TRBD2. Germline loops: CDR1 MNHEY, CDR2 SMNVEV (reference sequence). J gave up 5 bases and V 7 bases, and 9 bases lay outside the gene matches. The CDR3 loop spans 14 amino acids. CDR3 nucleotides: TGTGCCAGCAAGAGCCGGCGGGAGAGAGATACGCAGTATTTT. Translation: CASKSRRERDTQYF.

The V gene is TRBV5-6, the J gene TRBJ1-1; D uncertain. Trimming shortened V by 0 bases and J by 3 bases, and 3 bases separated the two germline ends. Germline assignment: CDR1 SGHDT and CDR2 YYEEEE. The CDR3 spans 12 residues. The CDR3 sequence is CASSLAYTEAFF. The CDR3 DNA reads TGTGCCAGCAGCTTGGCTTACACTGAAGCTTTCTTT.

V and J are TRBV5-4 and TRBJ2-3; D unclear. The V gene lost 0 bases and the J gene lost 2 bases, with 10 bases spanning the gap. The CDR3 has 15 amino acids. Germline CDR1 SGHNT, CDR2 YYREEE (reference sequence). The CDR3 nucleotides read TGTGCCAGCAGCTTGGACCCTATCATCACAGATACGCAGTATTTT. It specifies CASSLDPIITDTQYF.

V usage is TRBV5-1 and J usage is TRBJ1-2, with 9 bases that match TRBD1. Germline CDR1 SGHRS, CDR2 YFSETQ. The CDR3 sequence is 16 residues long. The junction had 7 bases not matched to a gene; V was cut back by 4 bases and J by 0 bases. Here the CDR3 reads CASSPGTGRANYGYTF. The CDR3 DNA sequence: TGCGCCAGCAGCCCGGGGACAGGGCGAGCTAACTATGGCTACACCTTC.

The V call is TRBV30, the J call TRBJ1-5; TRBD1 is a possible D gene (6 bases). The CDR3 is made up of 15 amino acids. The V end was cut by 2 bases, the J end by 6 bases, with 17 bases between. Per the germline V gene, CDR1 is GTSNPN and CDR2 is SVGIG (reference sequence). CDR3 sequence reads: CAWSNKGGGGQPQHF. The CDR3 DNA sequence: TGTGCCTGGAGTAATAAGGGGGGAGGGGGTCAGCCCCAGCATTTT.

The CDR3 sequence: CASSLVGQTNEKLFF. Written as DNA, the CDR3 is TGTGCCAGCAGCTTAGTGGGGCAGACTAATGAAAAACTGTTTTTT. The chain joins TRBV7-2 to TRBJ1-4, with TRBD1 as a possible D gene (5 bases). Germline V gives CDR1 SGHTA, CDR2 FQGNSA. V lost 1 base, J lost 2 bases, and 8 bases lay in between. The CDR3 covers 15 residues.

For this clone: The sample has other DNA sequences that encode this CDR3 too. This sequence joins TRBV9 and TRBJ2-6; no definite D call. The V and J ends lost 2 bases and 4 bases respectively, with 7 bases between them. Germline V CDR1 and CDR2: SGDLS, YYNGEE. CDR3 length: 14 amino acids. The CDR3 loop is CASSVLSGANVLTF. CDR3 nucleotides: TGTGCCAGCAGCGTCTTATCCGGGGCCAACGTCCTGACTTTC.

This clone was counted at least ten times. The chain combines TRBV19 with TRBJ1-1; TRBD1 might be the D (5 bases). Looked up from germline, CDR1 is LNHDA and CDR2 is SQIVND (reference sequence). This CDR3 comprises 14 residues. With 2 bases removed from V and 7 bases from J, the gap between germline ends came to 14 bases. As DNA, the CDR3 is TGTGCCAGTAGTATACTCACCCAGGGCGGTGAAGCTTTCTTT. This gives the protein CASSILTQGGEAFF.

The chain carries TRBV5-1 and TRBJ2-7, with 11 bases matching TRBD2. J gave up 6 bases and V 4 bases, and 9 bases lay outside the gene matches. CDR1 SGHRS and CDR2 YFSETQ come from the germline V gene. This CDR3 has 15 residues. CDR3 DNA: TGCGCCAGCAGCCAGGTAGCGGGAGGGCCGTCCGAGCAGTACTTC. Amino acids: CASSQVAGGPSEQYF.

Only one count was recorded for this clone. The chain combines TRBV5-1 with TRBJ2-1, with 12 nucleotides matching TRBD2. Germline V lookup: CDR1 SGHRS, CDR2 YFSETQ. The junction had 6 bases not matched to a gene; V was cut back by 5 bases and J by 3 bases. CDR3 size: 16 residues. This chain's CDR3 is CASRLSSGGDYNEQFF. The CDR3 DNA sequence: TGCGCCAGCAGACTATCTAGCGGGGGGGACTACAATGAGCAGTTCTTC.

This clone was counted once. The CDR3 protein is CASSSILAGVYNEQFF. The CDR3 bases are TGTGCCAGCAGCTCAATCCTAGCGGGAGTCTACAATGAGCAGTTCTTC. The chain couples TRBV7-2 to TRBJ2-1; 10 bases align to TRBD2. From germline, CDR1 is SGHTA and CDR2 FQGNSA. The V segment lost 4 bases and the J segment 3 bases; nucleotides outside the gene matches: 6. The CDR3 totals 16 residues.

The gene calls are TRBV24-1 and TRBJ2-7, with 9 nucleotides matching TRBD1. V dropped 5 bases and J dropped 9; count of bases not matched to a gene: 10. Germline values: CDR1 KGHDR, CDR2 SFDVKD. The CDR3 totals 14 residues. The CDR3 coding sequence is TGTGCCACCAGTGGCCCCGGGACAGGGCAGGGGCAGTACTTC. Protein: CATSGPGTGQGQYF.

This chain joins TRBV3-1 (or the pseudogene TRBV3-2) and TRBJ2-6; D unresolved. Germline V gives CDR1 LGHDT, CDR2 YNNKEL (reference sequence). The CDR3 is 16 residues long. V lost 4 bases to trimming and J lost 2 bases, with 12 bases between them. The CDR3 coding sequence is TGTGCCAGCAGCCCCCCCATAAGAGCTGGGGCCAACGTCCTGACTTTC. Amino acid sequence: CASSPPIRAGANVLTF.

The CDR3 sequence: CASSPDRAAGNTIYF. CDR3 DNA: TGTGCCAGCAGTCCGGACAGGGCAGCTGGAAACACCATATATTTT. The chain employs TRBV6-5 and TRBJ1-3; 8 bases map to TRBD1. Germline values: CDR1 MNHEY, CDR2 SVGAGI. The CDR3 spans 15 residues. V lost 5 bases to trimming and J lost 2 bases; unmatched junction nucleotides: 5.

V usage is TRBV5-1 and J usage is TRBJ1-2, with 7 bases matching TRBD1. The germline V gene has CDR1 SGHRS and CDR2 YFSETQ. The CDR3 covers 14 residues. With V trimmed by 4 bases and J by 7 bases, 10 bases remained unmatched. The CDR3 DNA reads as TGCGCCAGCAGCGCAGACAGGGTTGGGTCTGGCTACACCTTC. Its protein is CASSADRVGSGYTF.